The clone carrying this TCR beta chain was detected many times. The repertoire came from unfractionated whole blood and reflected all unsorted peripheral T cells. This sample stems from a study of HIV-infected patients and healthy controls. Unmatched junction bases numbered 22, after V lost 6 bases and J lost 5 bases. CDR1 is MNHNY and CDR2 is SVGAGI in the germline V gene (reference sequence). The CDR3 runs 20 residues. 500 ng RNA was reverse transcribed with alpha and beta constant-region primers. Each of the alpha and beta chains got its own library through chain-specific third strand synthesis with indices. One entry per CDR3 protein, called by TCRdb with MiXCR from the 5' RACE reads. The table has about 15,000 distinct CDR3 sequences, approximately 7% seen once.

This receptor was taken from an adult in good health. The material sequenced was blood. The chain couples TRBV6-6 to TRBJ2-3, with 11 bases fitting TRBD2. CDR3 region: CASRDPNHSGGAKFLDTQYF. Written as DNA, the CDR3 is TGTGCCAGCAGAGACCCCAACCATAGCGGGGGGGCTAAGTTTTTAGATACGCAGTATTTT.